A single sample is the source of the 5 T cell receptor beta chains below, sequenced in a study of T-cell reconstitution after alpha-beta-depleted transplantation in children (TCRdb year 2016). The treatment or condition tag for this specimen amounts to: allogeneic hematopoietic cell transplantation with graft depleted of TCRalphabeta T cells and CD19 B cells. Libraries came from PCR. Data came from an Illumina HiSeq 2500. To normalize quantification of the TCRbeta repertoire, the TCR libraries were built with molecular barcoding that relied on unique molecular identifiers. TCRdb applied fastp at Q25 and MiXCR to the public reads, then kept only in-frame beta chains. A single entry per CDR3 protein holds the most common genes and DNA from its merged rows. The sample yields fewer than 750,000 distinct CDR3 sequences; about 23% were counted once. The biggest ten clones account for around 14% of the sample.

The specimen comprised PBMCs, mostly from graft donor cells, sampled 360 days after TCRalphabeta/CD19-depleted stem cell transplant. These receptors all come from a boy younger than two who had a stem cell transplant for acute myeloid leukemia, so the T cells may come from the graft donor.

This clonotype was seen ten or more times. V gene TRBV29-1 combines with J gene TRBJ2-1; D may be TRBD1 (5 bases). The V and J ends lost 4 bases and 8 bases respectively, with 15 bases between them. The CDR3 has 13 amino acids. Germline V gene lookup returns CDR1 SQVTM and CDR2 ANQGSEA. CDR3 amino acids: CSVGAGKNHEQFF. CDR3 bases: TGCAGCGTTGGCGCAGGGAAAAACCATGAGCAGTTCTTC.

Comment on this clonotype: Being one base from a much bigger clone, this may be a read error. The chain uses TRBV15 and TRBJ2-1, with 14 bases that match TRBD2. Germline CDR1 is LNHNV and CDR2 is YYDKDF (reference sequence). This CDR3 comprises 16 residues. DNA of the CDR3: TGTGCCACCAGCAGAAGACTAGCGGGGGGGTACAATGGGCAGTTCTTC. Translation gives CATSRRLAGGYNGQFF.

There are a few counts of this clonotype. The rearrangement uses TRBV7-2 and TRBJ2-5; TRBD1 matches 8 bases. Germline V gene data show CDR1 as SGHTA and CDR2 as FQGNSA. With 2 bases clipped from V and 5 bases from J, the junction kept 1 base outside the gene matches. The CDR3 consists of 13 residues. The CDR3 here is CASSLWTGETQYF. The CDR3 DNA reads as TGTGCCAGCAGCTTATGGACAGGGGAGACCCAGTACTTC.

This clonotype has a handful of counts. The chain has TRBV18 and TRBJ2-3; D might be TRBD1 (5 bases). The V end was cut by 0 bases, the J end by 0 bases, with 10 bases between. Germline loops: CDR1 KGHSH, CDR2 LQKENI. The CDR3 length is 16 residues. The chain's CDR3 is CASSPPQGDSTDTQYF. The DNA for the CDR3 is TGTGCCAGCTCACCACCACAAGGGGATAGCACAGATACGCAGTATTTT.

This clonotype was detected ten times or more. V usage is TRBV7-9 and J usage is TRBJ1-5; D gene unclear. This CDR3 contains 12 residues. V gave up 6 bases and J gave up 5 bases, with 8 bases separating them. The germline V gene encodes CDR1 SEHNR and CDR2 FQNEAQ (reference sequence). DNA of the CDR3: TGTGCCAGCAGTGACGACGATCAGCCCCAGCATTTT. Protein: CASSDDDQPQHF.